These 29 T cell receptor beta chains were sequenced from one sample in a study of Ad26.COV2.S vaccination and SARS-CoV-2 variants. The method was immunoSEQ multiplex PCR; TCRdb's version includes in-frame clones alone and lacks a portion of them. The sample has about 680,000 clones, approximately 88% seen once. Treatment defined: over 15 received Ad26.COV2.S at low or high dose, single or two shots; 5 received placebo; per-sample allocation not given. Collection of the samples took place on day 63 after the first injection of vaccine or placebo. The sequencing used peripheral blood, collected in a trial of Ad26.COV2.S vaccine versus placebo. These receptors all come from a person aged 18 to 59 who received the Ad26.COV2.S COVID-19 vaccine or a placebo.

V gene TRBV11-2 combines with J gene TRBJ1-2; TRBD1 might be the D (5 bases). V was clipped by 4 bases and J by 8 bases, with 14 bases between them. The CDR3 contains 13 residues. The germline CDR1 and CDR2 sequences are SGHAT and FQNNGV. This CDR3 reads CASSSQGFGGYTF. CDR3 bases: TGTGCCAGCAGCTCTCAGGGTTTCGGCGGCTACACCTTC.

The J gene is TRBJ2-2, the V gene TRBV24-1; TRBD1 or TRBD2 may be the D gene (5 bases each). Trimming left V 8 bases short and J 2 bases short, with 11 bases between. The CDR3 covers 14 residues. Germline loops: CDR1 KGHDR, CDR2 SFDVKD. The CDR3 nucleotides read TGTGCCACCAAAGGGACGGCTAACACCGGGGAGCTGTTTTTT. This gives the protein CATKGTANTGELFF.

J is TRBJ2-5 and V is TRBV5-8; 9 bases match TRBD1. CDR1 and CDR2 (germline): SGHTS, YDEGEE. The V gene end was trimmed by 0 bases and the J gene end by 4 bases; junction bases not matched to a gene: 1. This CDR3 contains 14 residues. DNA of the CDR3: TGTGCCAGCAGCTTGGGACAGGGGGTAGAGACCCAGTACTTC. It is translated as CASSLGQGVETQYF.

This chain uses TRBV9 with TRBJ2-7; 7 bases align to TRBD2. This CDR3 region has 15 residues. Germline-derived CDR1 and CDR2 are SGDLS and YYNGEE. The ends lost 9 bases at V and 0 bases at J; junction bases unmatched: 12. The DNA of the CDR3 is TGTGCCACCAGGTTCTTTAGCGGGCCCTCCTACGAGCAGTACTTC. Translation: CATRFFSGPSYEQYF.

The rearrangement joins TRBV30 to TRBJ2-2; 7 bases line up with TRBD1. The CDR3 loop spans 13 amino acids. V shed 5 bases and J 6 bases; nucleotides not matched to a gene: 6. The germline CDR1 and CDR2 sequences are GTSNPN and SVGIG (reference sequence). The CDR3 loop is CAWYTGVAGELFF. DNA for the CDR3: TGTGCCTGGTACACAGGGGTTGCCGGGGAGCTGTTTTTT.

The rearrangement links TRBV3-1 (or the pseudogene TRBV3-2) to TRBJ1-1; TRBD1 is a possible D gene (5 bases). Germline V CDR1 and CDR2: LGHDT, YNNKEL (reference sequence). The CDR3 contains 15 residues. The V end lost 4 bases, the J end lost 2 bases, and 14 bases lay between the germline ends. The CDR3: CASSLGTSGNTEAFF. Written as DNA, the CDR3 is TGTGCCAGCAGCCTCGGGACTTCAGGTAACACTGAAGCTTTCTTT.

V and J are TRBV19 and TRBJ2-2; the D gene is possibly TRBD1 (6 bases). V lost 2 bases, J lost 3 bases, and 13 bases lay in between. Germline loops: CDR1 LNHDA, CDR2 SQIVND (reference sequence). CDR3 size: 16 residues. Here the CDR3 reads CASSIPGGRDTGELFF. CDR3 nucleotides: TGTGCCAGTAGTATACCTGGGGGCCGGGACACCGGGGAGCTGTTTTTT.

The chain combines TRBV19 with TRBJ1-4; the D gene is possibly TRBD1 (5 bases). Trimming removed 3 bases from V and 5 bases from J, with 13 bases in between. CDR1 is LNHDA, CDR2 SQIVND, per germline (reference sequence). The CDR3 length is 15 residues. The CDR3 loop is CASSIPTAANEKLFF. Written as DNA, the CDR3 is TGTGCCAGTAGTATCCCGACAGCGGCAAATGAAAAACTGTTTTTT. Drawing the rest from reference TRBV19 and TRBJ1-4, the complete variable domain is DGGITQSPKYLFRKEGQNVTLSCEQNLNHDAMYWYRQDPGQGLRLIYYSQIVNDFQKGDIAEGYSVSREKKESFPLTVTSAQKNPTAFYLCASSIPTAANEKLFFGSGTQLSVL.

This chain connects TRBV5-6 to TRBJ2-7; TRBD2 aligns across 8 bases. Germline V gives CDR1 SGHDT, CDR2 YYEEEE. V was clipped by 2 bases and J by 6 bases; unmatched bases: 10. The CDR3 contains 15 residues. CDR3 loop: CASSFFGLAGVEQYF. The DNA for the CDR3 is TGTGCCAGCAGCTTTTTCGGACTAGCCGGGGTCGAGCAGTACTTC.

This sequence joins TRBV10-3 and TRBJ1-5; D unclear. The CDR3 sequence is 14 residues long. Germline CDR1 and CDR2: ENHRY and SYGVKD. V lost 5 bases to trimming and J lost 3 bases, with 11 bases between them. This chain's CDR3 is CAISFSNSNQPQHF. Written as DNA, the CDR3 is TGTGCCATCAGTTTCAGCAACTCCAATCAGCCCCAGCATTTT.

The chain is built from TRBV6-2 or TRBV6-3 and TRBJ1-2; a weak D match, TRBD1 (5 bases). Germline CDR1 and CDR2: MNHEY and SVGEGT. Trimming shortened V by 2 bases and J by 4 bases, and 14 bases separated the two germline ends. The CDR3 runs to 15 residues. The CDR3 DNA is TGTGCCAGCAGTTACGTAGCAGCAGGGAGCTATGGCTACACCTTC. This codes for CASSYVAAGSYGYTF.

V and J are TRBV10-3 and TRBJ2-1; D may be TRBD2 (5 bases). V lost 0 bases and J lost 3, with 6 bases in between. Germline V gives CDR1 ENHRY, CDR2 SYGVKD. The CDR3 runs 14 residues. CDR3 region: CAISESGVYNEQFF. CDR3 nucleotide sequence: TGTGCCATCAGTGAGTCGGGAGTCTACAATGAGCAGTTCTTC.

The rearrangement links TRBV10-3 to TRBJ2-7; 12 bases are a match to TRBD1. The germline V gene has CDR1 ENHRY and CDR2 SYGVKD. Losses at the gene ends were 2 bases for V and 7 bases for J; bases not matched to a gene: 9. The length of the CDR3 is 16 residues. This CDR3 is CAISEGTGGRRGEQYF. The CDR3 nucleotides read TGTGCCATCAGTGAGGGGACAGGGGGCCGAAGGGGGGAGCAGTACTTC.

The genes are TRBV7-9 and TRBJ2-5; 12 bases fit TRBD1. Germline assignment: CDR1 SEHNR and CDR2 FQNEAQ (reference sequence). The CDR3 sequence is 15 residues long. V lost 5 bases to trimming and J lost 5 bases; unmatched junction nucleotides: 6. CDR3 nucleotide sequence: TGTGCCAGCAGCCCCCGGGACAGGGGGCGCGAGACCCAGTACTTC. Its protein is CASSPRDRGRETQYF.

The V and J genes are TRBV9 and TRBJ2-7; possible D gene TRBD1, 6 bases. V was pared by 4 bases and J by 3 bases, with 11 bases between. Germline V gene sequence: CDR1 SGDLS, CDR2 YYNGEE. This CDR3 has 13 amino acids. CDR3 sequence reads: CASSQGQHYEQYF. The CDR3 nucleotides read TGTGCCAGCAGCCAAGGACAGCACTACGAGCAGTACTTC.

The genes are TRBV5-1 and TRBJ1-1; D might be TRBD1 (5 bases). CDR1 is SGHRS and CDR2 is YFSETQ in the germline V gene. Trimming took 3 bases from V and 0 from J, leaving 12 bases between them. The CDR3 runs to 15 residues. The CDR3 DNA follows: TGCGCCAGCAGCTCCACAGGCGCCTTGAACACTGAAGCTTTCTTT. Translating gives CASSSTGALNTEAFF.

V is TRBV6-5 and J is TRBJ2-7, with TRBD1 as a possible D gene (6 bases). Trimming stripped 6 bases from V and 6 bases from J, with 21 bases between. Germline CDR1 MNHEY, CDR2 SVGAGI. CDR3 length: 15 amino acids. The CDR3 DNA reads TGTGCCAGCAGGGGGGTGGGGGCGACCCCCTTCGAGCAGTACTTC. Translated: CASRGVGATPFEQYF.

In DNA, the CDR3 is TGTGCCACAGCGGGAGCTTACAATGAGCAGTTCTTC. Protein sequence: CATAGAYNEQFF. The rearrangement joins TRBV24-1 to TRBJ2-1, with 8 nucleotides matching TRBD2. The CDR3 loop spans 12 amino acids. V dropped 10 bases and J dropped 4; count of bases not matched to a gene: 2. CDR1 is KGHDR and CDR2 is SFDVKD in the germline V gene.

V is TRBV5-5 and J is TRBJ2-3; D not certain. Trimming left V 4 bases short and J 6 bases short, with 9 bases between. The CDR3 has 12 amino acids. Germline assignment: CDR1 SGHKS and CDR2 YYEKEE (reference sequence). CDR3 loop: CASSPLGDTQYF. The CDR3 nucleotides read TGTGCCAGCAGCCCACTGGGGGATACGCAGTATTTT.

The rearrangement joins TRBV19 to TRBJ2-3; TRBD2 aligns across 7 bases. The V gene end was trimmed by 8 bases and the J gene end by 1 base; junction bases not matched to a gene: 9. The CDR3 runs 15 residues. Germline CDR1 and CDR2: LNHDA and SQIVND (reference sequence). The CDR3 region is CASSTSAYRTDTQYF. As DNA, the CDR3 is TGTGCCAGTTCTACTAGCGCGTACCGCACAGATACGCAGTATTTT.

The chain has TRBV7-9 and TRBJ2-5, with 8 nucleotides matching TRBD1. This CDR3 is 15 amino acids long. Losses at the gene ends were 6 bases for V and 4 bases for J; bases not matched to a gene: 10. CDR1 and CDR2 from the germline V gene are SEHNR and FQNEAQ (reference sequence). CDR3 sequence (DNA): TGTGCCAGCAGACCAACAGGGGGAGGTTTAGAGACCCAGTACTTC. Residues: CASRPTGGGLETQYF.

The chain couples TRBV6-6 to TRBJ1-1, with unresolved D. CDR1 and CDR2 from the germline V gene are MNHNY and SVGAGI (reference sequence). The CDR3 loop spans 13 amino acids. Trimming left V 4 bases short and J 2 bases short, with 8 bases between. The CDR3 loop reads CASSFRENTEAFF. DNA for the CDR3: TGTGCCAGCAGTTTCCGGGAAAACACTGAAGCTTTCTTT.

Only one count was recorded for this clone. The rearrangement links TRBV7-9 to TRBJ2-5; D gene unclear. CDR1 and CDR2 from the germline V gene are SEHNR and FQNEAQ (reference sequence). Trimming took off 2 bases at V and 5 bases at J, with 9 bases between the two ends. This CDR3 has 13 amino acids. For the CDR3, the DNA is TGTGCCAGCAGCTTAAACGTCCAGGAGACCCAGTACTTC. Amino acids: CASSLNVQETQYF.

The DNA of the CDR3 is TGTGCCAGCACCGTACGGGAGGAGCTGTTTTTT. Protein product: CASTVREELFF. The J gene is TRBJ2-2, the V gene TRBV12-3 or TRBV12-4; D may be TRBD2 (5 bases). Trimming pared 7 bases from V and 10 bases from J, leaving 10 bases between. This CDR3 region has 11 residues.

V gene TRBV20-1 combines with J gene TRBJ2-1; D might be TRBD2 (6 bases). Trimming took off 8 bases at V and 4 bases at J, with 9 bases between the two ends. Germline V gene lookup returns CDR1 DFQATT and CDR2 SNEGSKA (reference sequence). The CDR3 sequence is 11 residues long. The CDR3 region is CSSGLYNEQFF. The DNA for the CDR3 is TGCAGTTCGGGACTTTACAATGAGCAGTTCTTC.

This sequence joins TRBV6-5 and TRBJ1-2; no firm D call. The CDR3 covers 13 residues. Trimming shortened V by 9 bases and J by 2 bases, and 13 bases separated the two germline ends. CDR1 is MNHEY, CDR2 SVGAGI, per germline. This CDR3 is CASSPAENYGYTF. The CDR3 DNA sequence: TGTGCCAGTTCCCCCGCGGAAAACTATGGCTACACCTTC.

DNA of the CDR3: TGTGCCAGCTCACCACGGGAGGTAGGGACAGGGTCCTCCTACGAGCAGTACTTC. This codes for CASSPREVGTGSSYEQYF. The chain employs TRBV18 and TRBJ2-7; TRBD1 aligns across 9 bases. This CDR3 has 18 amino acids. Germline CDR1 is KGHSH and CDR2 is LQKENI. Germline trimming cut 1 base from V and 0 bases from J; bases unmatched to any gene: 10.

As regards this clone: Other DNA sequences from this sample encode an identical CDR3 as well. V and J are TRBV12-3 or TRBV12-4 and TRBJ1-1; D is unresolved. V was cut by 1 base and J by 1 base, with 4 bases left in between. CDR3 length equals 13 residues. The CDR3 loop is CASSLVQNTEAFF. The DNA for the CDR3 is TGTGCCAGCAGTTTAGTCCAGAACACTGAAGCTTTCTTT.

This clone was observed once. V is TRBV6-5 and J is TRBJ1-3; D gene ambiguous. CDR3 length: 12 amino acids. The germline V gene has CDR1 MNHEY and CDR2 SVGAGI. Trimming pared 10 bases from V and 4 bases from J, leaving 11 bases between. CDR3 protein: CATVSIGNTIYF. CDR3 sequence (DNA): TGTGCCACCGTATCCATAGGAAACACCATATATTTT.